What follows are 16 T cell receptor beta chains derived from one specimen sequenced in a study of blood T cell repertoires in COVID-19. Clones were sequenced by immunoSEQ multiplex PCR, and TCRdb holds only the in-frame ones, with some missing. The sample contains 250,000 to 300,000 clones, 89% of which appear only once. Specimen: peripheral blood. The receptors here all came from a woman between 40 and 50 years old who had recovered from COVID-19.

The chain recombines TRBV18 with TRBJ2-3, with TRBD2 matching 14 bases. CDR1 and CDR2 (germline): KGHSH, LQKENI. The CDR3 contains 16 residues. V was pared by 5 bases and J by 6 bases, with 7 bases of the junction left unmatched. The CDR3 DNA sequence: TGTGCCAGCTCAACGACTAGCGGGAGGGCTTCGGATACGCAGTATTTT. Residues: CASSTTSGRASDTQYF.

The rearrangement uses TRBV14 and TRBJ1-1; 10 positions agree with TRBD1. With 4 bases clipped from V and 1 base from J, the junction kept 9 bases outside the gene matches. Germline V gene lookup returns CDR1 SGHDN and CDR2 FVKESK. The CDR3 sequence is 17 residues long. The CDR3, as DNA: TGTGCCAGCAGCCTATGGACAGGGGGTCTCGCGAACACTGAAGCTTTCTTT. This gives the protein CASSLWTGGLANTEAFF.

The chain combines TRBV5-5 with TRBJ2-1; D ambiguous. The V end was cut by 0 bases, the J end by 8 bases, with 12 bases between. The germline CDR1 and CDR2 sequences are SGHKS and YYEKEE (reference sequence). This CDR3 has 14 amino acids. CDR3 sequence reads: CASSLVLAFDEQFF. The CDR3 DNA reads as TGTGCCAGCAGCTTGGTTTTAGCCTTTGATGAGCAGTTCTTC. Using reference TRBV5-5 and TRBJ2-1 for the parts outside the CDR3, the full variable domain is DAGVTQSPTHLIKTRGQQVTLRCSPISGHKSVSWYQQVLGQGPQFIFQYYEKEERGRGNFPDRFSARQFPNYSSELNVNALLLGDSALYLCASSLVLAFDEQFFGPGTRLTVL.

The J gene is TRBJ2-4, the V gene TRBV28; no firm D call. The CDR3 length is 13 residues. The germline V gene encodes CDR1 MDHEN and CDR2 SYDVKM. V lost 4 bases to trimming and J lost 0 bases, with 4 bases between them. The DNA for the CDR3 is TGTGCCAGCAGTTCCCTAGCCAAAAACATTCAGTACTTC. Protein product: CASSSLAKNIQYF.

The CDR3 loop is CASSQRGTQETQYF. In nucleotides, the CDR3 is TGTGCCAGCAGCCAAAGGGGGACCCAAGAGACCCAGTACTTC. The chain combines TRBV3-1 (or the pseudogene TRBV3-2) with TRBJ2-5; D may be TRBD1 (6 bases). CDR1 and CDR2 (germline): LGHDT, YNNKEL (reference sequence). The CDR3 runs 14 residues. V lost 2 bases, J lost 1 base, and 8 bases lay in between.

The chain joins TRBV6-5 to TRBJ1-1; TRBD1 aligns across 7 bases. After removal of 0 bases from V and 11 bases from J, the junction contained 9 bases not matched to a gene. Germline loops: CDR1 MNHEY, CDR2 SVGAGI. The CDR3 is made up of 14 amino acids. The CDR3 reads CASSYSPGQRGAFF. CDR3 DNA: TGTGCCAGCAGTTACTCACCGGGACAGAGGGGGGCTTTCTTT.

This clone came up once. The chain uses TRBV10-3 and TRBJ2-7; TRBD2 agrees at 11 bases. V dropped 0 bases and J dropped 6; count of bases not matched to a gene: 10. The CDR3 loop spans 17 amino acids. The germline V gene has CDR1 ENHRY and CDR2 SYGVKD. The CDR3 sequence: CAISESNPSGGPGEQYF. The CDR3 region has the DNA TGTGCCATCAGTGAGTCGAACCCTAGCGGGGGGCCAGGCGAGCAGTACTTC.

This CDR3 is CASSQVISSYNSPLHF. CDR3 DNA: TGCGCCAGCAGCCAAGTTATTAGCTCCTATAATTCACCCCTCCACTTT. The chain has TRBV4-1 and TRBJ1-6; D gene unclear. CDR3 length equals 16 residues. Germline V CDR1 and CDR2: MGHRA, YSYEKL. V lost 1 base and J 0 bases, leaving 7 bases between the germline ends.

This clone was seen only a few times. The genes are TRBV18 and TRBJ2-7, with 16 nucleotides matching TRBD2. From germline, CDR1 is KGHSH and CDR2 LQKENI. V shed 2 bases and J 7 bases; nucleotides not matched to a gene: 2. The CDR3 totals 15 residues. The CDR3 reads CASSPGTSGGEEQYF. Written as DNA, the CDR3 is TGTGCCAGCTCACCAGGGACTAGCGGGGGGGAAGAGCAGTACTTC.

In the case of this clone: This may be a read error, as it is one base from a much larger clone. The chain combines TRBV5-8 with TRBJ1-2, with D perhaps matching TRBD1 (5 bases). Trimming removed 4 bases at V and 5 bases at J, with 9 bases between. Germline assignment: CDR1 SGHTS and CDR2 YDEGEE. This CDR3 is built from 12 residues. In DNA, the CDR3 is TGTGCCAGCAGCCCCCAGGGTTATGGCTACACCTTC. Translation gives CASSPQGYGYTF.

The rearrangement links TRBV30 to TRBJ2-5; D may be TRBD1 (6 bases). The CDR3 is 15 amino acids. Trimming stripped 0 bases from V and 2 bases from J, with 13 bases between. From germline, CDR1 is GTSNPN and CDR2 SVGIG (reference sequence). The CDR3 is CAWSVGGGLQETQYF. For the CDR3, the DNA is TGTGCCTGGAGTGTAGGTGGGGGCCTACAAGAGACCCAGTACTTC.

The V gene is TRBV7-2, the J gene TRBJ2-2; 7 bases map to TRBD1. CDR3 length: 15 residues. CDR1 and CDR2 from the germline V gene are SGHTA and FQGNSA. The trim removed 3 bases at V and 0 bases at J, leaving 1 base unmatched. This CDR3 reads CASSLGQTNTGELFF. CDR3 nucleotides: TGTGCCAGCAGCTTGGGACAGACGAACACCGGGGAGCTGTTTTTT.

The chain has TRBV7-2 and TRBJ2-1; 11 bases align to TRBD2. The CDR3 sequence is 15 residues long. Per germline, CDR1 SGHTA and CDR2 FQGNSA. V dropped 4 bases and J dropped 10; count of bases not matched to a gene: 9. The CDR3 bases are TGTGCCAGCAGCTACGTAGCGGGAGGGCCGTCAGAGCAGTTCTTC. This sequence encodes CASSYVAGGPSEQFF. Drawing the rest from reference TRBV7-2 and TRBJ2-1, the complete variable domain is GAGVSQSPSNKVTEKGKDVELRCDPISGHTALYWYRQSLGQGLEFLIYFQGNSAPDKSGLPSDRFSAERTGGSVSTLTIQRTQQEDSAVYLCASSYVAGGPSEQFFGPGTRLTVL.

The chain couples TRBV18 to TRBJ2-6; weak D call: TRBD1 (6 bases). Germline V CDR1 and CDR2: KGHSH, LQKENI. CDR3 size: 15 residues. Trimming shortened V by 4 bases and J by 0 bases, and 7 bases separated the two germline ends. DNA of the CDR3: TGTGCCAGCTCACGGACAGACTCTGGGGCCAACGTCCTGACTTTC. Residues: CASSRTDSGANVLTF.

CDR3 nucleotides: TGTGCCATCAGCAGGGAGCGGGAACAAGAGCAGTACGTC. Translating gives CAISREREQEQYV. The rearrangement joins TRBV10-3 to TRBJ2-7, with TRBD2 matching over 7 bases. Germline assignment: CDR1 ENHRY and CDR2 SYGVKD. There are 13 residues in the CDR3. The V gene end was trimmed by 6 bases and the J gene end by 7 bases; junction bases not matched to a gene: 9.

The chain links TRBV19 to TRBJ1-1; D uncertain. Deletions cut 4 bases from V and 2 bases from J, with 8 bases between. From germline, CDR1 is LNHDA and CDR2 SQIVND (reference sequence). This CDR3 is 13 amino acids long. The CDR3 nucleotides read TGTGCCAGTAGTAGGCAGAAAAACACTGAAGCTTTCTTT. Translated, it gives CASSRQKNTEAFF.